This TCR beta chain was profiled in a study of blood T cell repertoires in COVID-19. Background on the study: Some COVID-19 samples were acute and others convalescent; all came from the United States, Italy and Spain. Sources were T cells, B-cell-depleted T cells, or PBMCs; the material itself was cDNA or gDNA.

Across about two dozen US areas, participants ranged in age from roughly 18 to 95 years. Membership in each cohort depended on participant-reported clinical history. The length of the CDR3 is 15 residues. V shed 2 bases, J shed 4 bases, and the junction held 1 base outside the gene matches. Germline V CDR1 and CDR2: SGHNT, YYREEE (reference sequence). Only in-frame clones appear in the TCRdb table, and some are missing; sequencing was by immunoSEQ multiplex PCR. The data contain fewer than 250,000 clones, around 86% of them singletons. Sequenced sample: PBMCs or T cells enriched from blood (not recorded which). The receptor comes from a man aged 25-45 years in a cohort exposed to, infected with or recovered from COVID-19 (not recorded which). V gene TRBV5-4 combines with J gene TRBJ2-1; 12 bases map to TRBD2. This chain's CDR3 is CASSFGLAGYNEQFF. The CDR3 bases are TGTGCCAGCAGCTTTGGACTAGCGGGATACAATGAGCAGTTCTTC.